The 15 T cell receptor beta chains reported below all come from one sample, sequenced in a study of blood T cell repertoires in COVID-19. TCRdb's table, derived via immunoSEQ multiplex PCR, lists solely in-frame clones and lacks some. The data hold approximately 52,000 clones, with 89% observed a single time. The sequenced sample consisted of peripheral blood. The receptors originated from a man between 60 and 70 years old with active COVID-19.

The rearrangement joins TRBV11-2 to TRBJ1-2, with 7 positions matching TRBD1. The CDR3 has 15 residues. J was trimmed by 8 bases and V by 2 bases; bases with no gene match: 11. From germline, CDR1 is SGHAT and CDR2 FQNNGV. In nucleotides, the CDR3 is TGTGCCAGCAGCTTATTAGCGAGGGGGCGGCGAGGCTACACCTTC. It specifies CASSLLARGRRGYTF.

The chain couples TRBV27 to TRBJ2-7; a possible D gene is TRBD2 (5 bases). Between the trimmed V and J ends, which lost 6 bases and 0 bases, there was a span of 12 bases. This CDR3 has 14 residues. Germline V gene sequence: CDR1 MNHEY, CDR2 SMNVEV (reference sequence). The CDR3 nucleotides read TGTGCCAGCAGATTACATGGGAGCTCCTACGAGCAGTACTTC. It specifies CASRLHGSSYEQYF.

This chain joins TRBV11-3 and TRBJ2-7; perhaps TRBD1 as D (5 bases). Germline values: CDR1 SGHNT, CDR2 YENEEA. The CDR3 runs to 14 residues. The ends were cut back, 2 bases at V and 0 bases at J, with 8 bases in the middle. As DNA, the CDR3 is TGTGCCAGCAGCTTATCAGGGTTCTCCTACGAGCAGTACTTC. Translation: CASSLSGFSYEQYF.

V is TRBV28 and J is TRBJ1-2; no clear D. The CDR3 is 11 amino acids. V was pared by 5 bases and J by 2 bases, with 3 bases between. Germline V gives CDR1 MDHEN, CDR2 SYDVKM. CDR3 nucleotide sequence: TGTGCCAGCAGTCTCAACTATGGCTACACCTTC. Translated, it gives CASSLNYGYTF.

CDR3 protein: CAIRLADHNEQFF. For the CDR3, the DNA is TGTGCCATCAGGCTAGCGGATCACAATGAGCAGTTCTTC. The chain carries TRBV10-3 and TRBJ2-1; the match to TRBD2 covers 7 bases. CDR1 and CDR2 from the germline V gene are ENHRY and SYGVKD. With V trimmed by 6 bases and J by 5 bases, 4 bases remained unmatched. CDR3 size: 13 residues.

This chain joins TRBV19 and TRBJ1-1; D ambiguous. Trimming took off 3 bases at V and 3 bases at J, with 8 bases between the two ends. Germline V gene lookup returns CDR1 LNHDA and CDR2 SQIVND (reference sequence). The CDR3 spans 13 residues. CDR3: CASSIASDTEAFF. In DNA, the CDR3 is TGTGCCAGTAGTATCGCCAGCGACACTGAAGCTTTCTTT.

This clone was counted only a few times. The rearrangement links TRBV10-3 to TRBJ2-1; 12 nucleotides match TRBD2. The V segment lost 5 bases and the J segment 9 bases; nucleotides outside the gene matches: 8. This CDR3 comprises 15 residues. Germline V gene data show CDR1 as ENHRY and CDR2 as SYGVKD. The CDR3 region is CAISRTSGEVSEQFF. The CDR3 DNA reads as TGTGCCATCAGTAGGACTAGCGGGGAGGTTAGTGAGCAGTTCTTC.

V gene TRBV28 combines with J gene TRBJ2-7, with 7 bases fitting TRBD1. The ends lost 6 bases at V and 4 bases at J; junction bases unmatched: 9. The length of the CDR3 is 14 residues. The germline gives CDR1 MDHEN, CDR2 SYDVKM. CDR3 DNA: TGTGCCAGCAGCCGCGACAGGGTTAAGTACGAGCAGTACTTC. It specifies CASSRDRVKYEQYF.

This chain uses TRBV20-1 with TRBJ2-7; D uncertain. Germline CDR1 reads DFQATT; CDR2 reads SNEGSKA (reference sequence). This CDR3 is built from 12 residues. V lost 4 bases and J 7 bases, leaving 14 bases between the germline ends. CDR3 loop: CSAIEITKEQYF. The CDR3 DNA reads as TGCAGTGCTATTGAGATCACTAAAGAGCAGTACTTC.

J is TRBJ2-7 and V is TRBV11-2; 7 bases fit TRBD1. With V trimmed by 6 bases and J by 3 bases, 5 bases remained unmatched. The CDR3 runs to 13 residues. Germline V gene lookup returns CDR1 SGHAT and CDR2 FQNNGV. In DNA, the CDR3 is TGTGCCAGCAGTCGACAGGGCGACTACGAGCAGTACTTC. It translates to CASSRQGDYEQYF.

The rearrangement uses TRBV20-1 and TRBJ1-4; D may be TRBD1 (6 bases). V was clipped by 3 bases and J by 8 bases, with 13 bases between them. The CDR3 is 13 residues long. Germline assignment: CDR1 DFQATT and CDR2 SNEGSKA (reference sequence). For the CDR3, the DNA is TGCAGTGCTAGTAAGAGGGGGAGCGAAAAACTGTTTTTT. Its protein is CSASKRGSEKLFF.

This clone showed up just once. The chain couples TRBV21-1 to TRBJ1-5; the D segment call TRBD1 is taken from the table without a DNA check. TRBV21-1 counts as a pseudogene. The CDR3 is made up of 18 amino acids. CDR3 sequence reads: CASSKAGGQGAGGQPQHF. The CDR3 DNA reads as TGTGCCAGCAGCAAAGCTGGGGGACAGGGGGCGGGTGGTCAGCCCCAGCATTTT.

This clone was detected only once. This rearrangement joins TRBV7-8 to TRBJ2-7, with unresolved D. The CDR3 contains 13 residues. The germline gives CDR1 SGHVS, CDR2 FQNEAQ. V was pared by 2 bases and J by 0 bases, with 5 bases between. CDR3 residues: CASSLPVSYEQYF. CDR3 nucleotide sequence: TGTGCCAGCAGCTTACCGGTCTCCTACGAGCAGTACTTC.

V and J are TRBV5-4 and TRBJ2-3, with D perhaps matching TRBD2 (5 bases). Trimming removed 4 bases from V and 11 bases from J, with 23 bases in between. This CDR3 region has 15 residues. In germline, CDR1 is SGHNT, CDR2 YYREEE (reference sequence). CDR3 DNA: TGTGCCAGCAGCCCCCCGACTCCCTCCGGGGTAGGGCAGTATTTT. Residues: CASSPPTPSGVGQYF.

The chain combines TRBV28 with TRBJ2-1; tentatively, D is TRBD2 (5 bases). From germline, CDR1 is MDHEN and CDR2 SYDVKM. The CDR3 loop spans 15 amino acids. Between the trimmed V and J ends, which lost 10 bases and 6 bases, there was a span of 22 bases. CDR3 nucleotide sequence: TGTGCCATCAGCCGAGGCGGACTCAAAATCAATGAGCAGTTCTTC. It specifies CAISRGGLKINEQFF. The variable domain in full, with the rest retrieved from reference TRBV28 and TRBJ2-1, is DVKVTQSSRYLVKRTGEKVFLECVQDMDHENMFWYRQDPGLGLRLIYFSYDVKMKEKGDIPEGYSVSREKKERFSLILESASTNQTSMYLCAISRGGLKINEQFFGPGTRLTVL.